This T cell receptor (beta chain) was obtained from a study of blood T cell repertoires in COVID-19. Across the whole study: Acute and convalescent COVID-19 samples came from the United States, Italy and Spain. T cells, B-cell-depleted T cells, or PBMCs supplied cDNA or gDNA.

Per the authors' pipeline: Estimated nucleated cell counts came from reference gene primer amplification. Profiled with immunoSEQ multiplex PCR; TCRdb holds only in-frame clones, not every one. V, J and clone size were drawn from that table, and D and trimming were deduced from the DNA. Here the sample spans about 210,000 clones, 82% being singletons. Per germline, CDR1 SGHTA and CDR2 FQGNSA. CDR3 length: 17 residues. Trimming cost V 2 bases and J 5 bases; bases outside gene matches: 12. V gene TRBV7-2 combines with J gene TRBJ2-1, with TRBD2 identical over 7 bases. This TCR derives from a woman aged 40 to 50 with acute or convalescent COVID-19. Material for sequencing was peripheral blood. This chain's CDR3 is CASSLWAWGEGDNEQFF. CDR3 coding DNA: TGTGCCAGCAGCTTATGGGCCTGGGGGGAGGGTGACAATGAGCAGTTCTTC.